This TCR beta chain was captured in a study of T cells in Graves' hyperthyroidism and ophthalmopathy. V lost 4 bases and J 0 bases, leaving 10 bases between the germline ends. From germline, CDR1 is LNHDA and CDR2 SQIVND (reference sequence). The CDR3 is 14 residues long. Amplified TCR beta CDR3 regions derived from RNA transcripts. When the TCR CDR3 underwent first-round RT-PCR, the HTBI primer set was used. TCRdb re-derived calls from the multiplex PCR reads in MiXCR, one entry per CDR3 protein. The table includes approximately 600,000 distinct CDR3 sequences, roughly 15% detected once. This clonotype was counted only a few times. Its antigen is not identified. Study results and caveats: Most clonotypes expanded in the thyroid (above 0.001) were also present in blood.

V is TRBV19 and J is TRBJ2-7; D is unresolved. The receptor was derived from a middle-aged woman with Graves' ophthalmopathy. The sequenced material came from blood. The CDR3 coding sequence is TGTGCCAGTAGTACCCGCCCTGGCTCCTACGAGCAGTACTTC. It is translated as CASSTRPGSYEQYF.